This is a list of T cell receptor beta chains from one sample in a study of a mutant IDH1 vaccine in newly diagnosed glioma. TCRdb keeps only in-frame clones here, not all; method: immunoSEQ multiplex PCR. The sample has tens of thousands of clones, 87% seen once. These receptors are not linked to any known antigen. The material was peripheral blood mononuclear cells (PBMCs), obtained from a glioma patient whose treatment included an IDH1 peptide vaccine. These receptor sequences come from a woman in her 40s with glioma. Some clones in this sample may be carry-over from other donors' samples. The CDR3 runs from the conserved cysteine through the conserved F or W. D genes are given only for firm matches. Part of the rows lack a size; the others show once, few, many or a class for expanded clones.

V gene: TRBV10-3; J gene: TRBJ2-5; D gene: -; clone size: -; CDR3 protein: CAVKSDRQETQYF; CDR3 DNA: TGTGCCGTGAAATCGGACAGACAAGAGACCCAGTACTTC
V gene: TRBV10-3; J gene: TRBJ1-5; D gene: -; clone size: -; CDR3 protein: CAIRGTAEPQHF; CDR3 DNA: TGTGCCATCAGGGGGACGGCGGAGCCCCAGCATTTT
V gene: TRBV20-1; J gene: TRBJ1-6; D gene: -; clone size: -; CDR3 protein: CSARPFETLHF; CDR3 DNA: TGCAGTGCTAGACCGTTTGAAACCCTCCACTTT
V gene: TRBV5-1; J gene: TRBJ2-3; D gene: -; clone size: -; CDR3 protein: CASSTSLGAAADTQYF; CDR3 DNA: TGCGCCAGCAGCACATCCCTCGGGGCGGCGGCAGATACGCAGTATTTT
V gene: TRBV2; J gene: TRBJ1-6; D gene: -; clone size: -; CDR3 protein: CASNPLVSSSPLHF; CDR3 DNA: TGTGCCAGCAACCCCCTCGTTAGTTCTTCACCCCTCCACTTT
V gene: TRBV5-1; J gene: TRBJ1-4; D gene: -; clone size: -; CDR3 protein: CASSLTRATNEKLFF; CDR3 DNA: TGCGCCAGCAGCTTAACCAGGGCAACTAATGAAAAACTGTTTTTT
V gene: TRBV25-1; J gene: TRBJ1-2; D gene: -; clone size: -; CDR3 protein: CATSLGDGYTF; CDR3 DNA: TGTGCCACCTCACTCGGGGATGGCTACACCTTC
V gene: TRBV7-8; J gene: TRBJ2-3; D gene: TRBD1; clone size: -; CDR3 protein: CASSRFGQGGTDTQYF; CDR3 DNA: TGTGCCAGCAGCCGCTTTGGACAGGGGGGCACAGATACGCAGTATTTT
V gene: TRBV11-2; J gene: TRBJ2-1; D gene: -; clone size: -; CDR3 protein: CASSPSLGPYNEQFF; CDR3 DNA: TGTGCCAGCAGCCCAAGTCTAGGTCCCTACAATGAGCAGTTCTTC
V gene: TRBV7-9; J gene: TRBJ2-7; D gene: -; clone size: -; CDR3 protein: CASSVSYEQYF; CDR3 DNA: TGTGCCAGCAGCGTCAGCTACGAGCAGTACTTC
V gene: TRBV7-2; J gene: TRBJ2-7; D gene: TRBD1; clone size: -; CDR3 protein: CASSIRQGSDEQYF; CDR3 DNA: TGTGCCAGCAGCATCCGACAGGGCTCGGACGAGCAGTACTTC
V gene: TRBV19; J gene: TRBJ2-7; D gene: -; clone size: once; CDR3 protein: CASSIGNGYYEQYF; CDR3 DNA: TGTGCCAGTAGTATAGGCAACGGCTACTACGAGCAGTACTTC
V gene: TRBV7-2; J gene: TRBJ2-7; D gene: TRBD2; clone size: few; CDR3 protein: CASSLGSGRSYEQYF; CDR3 DNA: TGTGCCAGCAGCTTAGGGAGCGGGAGGTCCTACGAGCAGTACTTC
V gene: TRBV7-6; J gene: TRBJ2-3; D gene: -; clone size: -; CDR3 protein: CASSPRDLIPDTQYF; CDR3 DNA: TGTGCCAGCAGCCCCCGGGACCTCATACCCGATACGCAGTATTTT
V gene: TRBV20-1; J gene: TRBJ2-1; D gene: -; clone size: once; CDR3 protein: CISWKQFF; CDR3 DNA: TGCATCTCGTGGAAGCAGTTCTTC
V gene: TRBV7-6; J gene: TRBJ2-7; D gene: -; clone size: few; CDR3 protein: CASSPGGSYEQYF; CDR3 DNA: TGTGCCAGCAGCCCAGGAGGATCCTACGAGCAGTACTTC
V gene: TRBV5-1; J gene: TRBJ2-3; D gene: TRBD2; clone size: -; CDR3 protein: CASSLGGTNTDTQYF; CDR3 DNA: TGCGCCAGCAGCTTGGGCGGGACTAACACAGATACGCAGTATTTT
V gene: TRBV7-9; J gene: TRBJ2-3; D gene: -; clone size: once; CDR3 protein: CASSRSTDTQYF; CDR3 DNA: TGTGCCAGCAGCCGATCCACAGATACGCAGTATTTT
V gene: TRBV7-2; J gene: TRBJ2-2; D gene: TRBD2; clone size: -; CDR3 protein: CASSGSSGGIGELFF; CDR3 DNA: TGTGCCAGCAGCGGTTCTAGCGGGGGGATCGGGGAGCTGTTTTTT
V gene: TRBV27; J gene: TRBJ2-2; D gene: -; clone size: -; CDR3 protein: CASISQGSGELFF; CDR3 DNA: TGTGCCAGCATCTCCCAGGGATCCGGGGAGCTGTTTTTT
V gene: TRBV29-1; J gene: TRBJ2-2; D gene: -; clone size: -; CDR3 protein: CSGGTSIAGELFF; CDR3 DNA: TGCAGCGGCGGAACTAGCATCGCCGGGGAGCTGTTTTTT
V gene: TRBV4-3; J gene: TRBJ2-7; D gene: -; clone size: -; CDR3 protein: CASSQEEGGPYEQYF; CDR3 DNA: TGCGCCAGCAGCCAAGAGGAGGGGGGGCCGTACGAGCAGTACTTC
V gene: TRBV6-5; J gene: TRBJ1-1; D gene: TRBD1; clone size: -; CDR3 protein: CASSPRTGITEAFF; CDR3 DNA: TGTGCCAGCAGTCCCCGGACAGGTATCACTGAAGCTTTCTTT
V gene: TRBV10-3; J gene: TRBJ2-3; D gene: -; clone size: -; CDR3 protein: CAITPDFTSTDTQYF; CDR3 DNA: TGTGCCATCACCCCGGACTTTACTAGCACAGATACGCAGTATTTT
V gene: TRBV28; J gene: TRBJ2-3; D gene: -; clone size: -; CDR3 protein: CASSSGFLIRGTDTQYF; CDR3 DNA: TGTGCCAGCAGTTCGGGATTCCTTATTCGGGGCACAGATACGCAGTATTTT
V gene: TRBV5-6; J gene: TRBJ1-1; D gene: -; clone size: -; CDR3 protein: CASSFANTEAFF; CDR3 DNA: TGTGCCAGCAGCTTCGCGAACACTGAAGCTTTCTTT
V gene: TRBV7-8; J gene: TRBJ2-5; D gene: -; clone size: -; CDR3 protein: CASSLAVSDWETQYF; CDR3 DNA: TGTGCCAGCAGCTTAGCTGTTAGCGACTGGGAGACCCAGTACTTC
V gene: TRBV6-6; J gene: TRBJ1-5; D gene: -; clone size: -; CDR3 protein: CASSYGGWRNQPQHF; CDR3 DNA: TGTGCCAGCAGTTACGGGGGGTGGCGCAATCAGCCCCAGCATTTT
V gene: TRBV27; J gene: TRBJ2-1; D gene: TRBD1; clone size: -; CDR3 protein: CASSFTRTGNYNEQFF; CDR3 DNA: TGTGCCAGCAGTTTTACCCGGACAGGTAACTACAATGAGCAGTTCTTC
V gene: TRBV5-3; J gene: TRBJ2-2; D gene: TRBD1; clone size: -; CDR3 protein: CARSWTGTAVGRNTGELFF; CDR3 DNA: TGTGCCAGAAGCTGGACCGGGACAGCGGTGGGTAGGAACACCGGGGAGCTGTTTTTT
V gene: TRBV7-2; J gene: TRBJ2-1; D gene: -; clone size: -; CDR3 protein: CASSLGAATNEQFF; CDR3 DNA: TGTGCCAGCAGCTTAGGGGCAGCGACCAATGAGCAGTTCTTC
V gene: TRBV10-3; J gene: TRBJ2-7; D gene: -; clone size: -; CDR3 protein: CAISEELAVSSYEQYF; CDR3 DNA: TGTGCCATCAGTGAAGAACTAGCAGTAAGCTCCTACGAGCAGTACTTC
V gene: TRBV7-9; J gene: TRBJ2-1; D gene: TRBD1; clone size: -; CDR3 protein: CASSLGQGSYNEQFF; CDR3 DNA: TGTGCCAGCAGCTTAGGACAGGGCTCCTACAATGAGCAGTTCTTC
V gene: TRBV19; J gene: TRBJ2-7; D gene: TRBD2; clone size: -; CDR3 protein: CASNHRLGTSGARYEQYF; CDR3 DNA: TGTGCCAGTAACCACCGCCTAGGGACTAGCGGGGCTCGCTACGAGCAGTACTTC
V gene: TRBV4-1; J gene: TRBJ1-2; D gene: -; clone size: -; CDR3 protein: CASSPGQLNYGYTF; CDR3 DNA: TGCGCCAGCAGCCCTGGACAGCTAAACTATGGCTACACCTTC
V gene: TRBV6-4; J gene: TRBJ2-5; D gene: -; clone size: -; CDR3 protein: CASIRKETQYF; CDR3 DNA: TGTGCCAGCATCAGGAAAGAGACCCAGTACTTC
V gene: TRBV5-6; J gene: TRBJ1-1; D gene: -; clone size: -; CDR3 protein: CASSLGVEAFF; CDR3 DNA: TGTGCCAGCAGCTTGGGGGTTGAAGCTTTCTTT
V gene: TRBV4-2; J gene: TRBJ2-5; D gene: -; clone size: -; CDR3 protein: CASSQDRGLGETQYF; CDR3 DNA: TGTGCCAGCAGCCAAGATCGAGGTTTGGGGGAGACCCAGTACTTC
V gene: TRBV11-3; J gene: TRBJ2-7; D gene: -; clone size: -; CDR3 protein: CASSQEGATEQYF; CDR3 DNA: TGTGCCAGCAGCCAGGAGGGGGCGACCGAGCAGTACTTC
V gene: TRBV10-3; J gene: TRBJ1-2; D gene: -; clone size: -; CDR3 protein: CAISEGTGEGYTF; CDR3 DNA: TGTGCCATCAGTGAAGGGACCGGGGAGGGCTACACCTTC
V gene: TRBV6-5; J gene: TRBJ2-1; D gene: -; clone size: -; CDR3 protein: CASSYRGADEQFF; CDR3 DNA: TGTGCCAGCAGTTACAGGGGGGCCGATGAGCAGTTCTTC
V gene: TRBV12-5; J gene: TRBJ2-7; D gene: TRBD1; clone size: few; CDR3 protein: CASGSDRDLYEQYF; CDR3 DNA: TGTGCTAGTGGTTCAGACAGGGACCTTTACGAGCAGTACTTC
V gene: TRBV6-5; J gene: TRBJ2-5; D gene: -; clone size: -; CDR3 protein: CASSYGLGGGETQYF; CDR3 DNA: TGTGCCAGCAGTTACGGGCTGGGGGGAGGAGAGACCCAGTACTTC
V gene: TRBV29-1; J gene: TRBJ2-6; D gene: -; clone size: -; CDR3 protein: CSVYPSGANVLTF; CDR3 DNA: TGCAGCGTTTACCCGTCTGGGGCCAACGTCCTGACTTTC
V gene: TRBV6-5; J gene: TRBJ2-1; D gene: TRBD1; clone size: -; CDR3 protein: CASSRGGADYNEQFF; CDR3 DNA: TGTGCCAGCAGTCGAGGGGGCGCTGACTACAATGAGCAGTTCTTC
V gene: TRBV11-2; J gene: TRBJ2-2; D gene: TRBD1; clone size: -; CDR3 protein: CASRRQGANTGELFF; CDR3 DNA: TGTGCCAGCAGGCGACAGGGAGCGAACACCGGGGAGCTGTTTTTT
V gene: TRBV4-2; J gene: TRBJ2-6; D gene: TRBD1; clone size: -; CDR3 protein: CASSRGGVTDGANVLTF; CDR3 DNA: TGTGCCAGCAGCCGAGGGGGCGTCACTGATGGGGCCAACGTCCTGACTTTC
V gene: TRBV27; J gene: TRBJ2-3; D gene: TRBD1; clone size: -; CDR3 protein: CASNDRVIDTQYF; CDR3 DNA: TGTGCCAGCAATGACAGGGTGATAGATACGCAGTATTTT
V gene: TRBV29-1; J gene: TRBJ1-2; D gene: TRBD1; clone size: -; CDR3 protein: CSVGPGQGQGYTF; CDR3 DNA: TGCAGCGTGGGGCCGGGACAGGGGCAGGGGTACACCTTC